Below, one T cell receptor beta chain is given with its context. The target antigen is unknown. The repertoire was sequenced with immunoSEQ multiplex PCR; TCRdb's copy has only in-frame clones and lacks some. The table records about 65,000 clones, about 87% of them present only once. The CDR3 length is 14 residues. Trimming stripped 7 bases from V and 6 bases from J, with 13 bases between. Germline CDR1 MNHEY, CDR2 SVGAGI. This sample was taken from a study of lymphopenia after photon versus proton radiotherapy. General study results and limits: Only patients who died were analyzed for survival; proton advantage is unproven. Relative stability marked proton patients; photon patients lost diversity and naive cells. Post-nadir diversity loss with photons came from oligoclonal expansion, particularly CD8+ Temra cells. In patients who died, overall survival fell as post-nadir TCR diversity dropped more.

The source is a man older than 75 with esophageal cancer. The chain has TRBV6-5 and TRBJ1-6; weak D call: TRBD1 (6 bases). The input for sequencing was peripheral blood, taken from a patient treated with proton-based radiotherapy. CDR3 sequence reads: CASKRTASNSPLHF. The DNA for the CDR3 is TGTGCCAGCAAACGGACAGCCAGTAATTCACCCCTCCACTTT.